This TCR beta chain was captured by sequencing in a study of blood T cell repertoires in COVID-19. Turning to the study itself: COVID-19 samples, acute and convalescent, were from the United States, Italy and Spain.

Germline CDR1 reads SQVTM; CDR2 reads ANQGSEA. The CDR3 covers 13 residues. V shed 4 bases and J 7 bases; nucleotides not matched to a gene: 9. Repertoires were generated with immunoSEQ multiplex PCR, while TCRdb's copy carries only in-frame clones and drops some. The table has some 170,000 clones, 85% to 95% seen once. The chain combines TRBV29-1 with TRBJ2-5; 7 nucleotides align to TRBD1. The receptor was isolated from a woman aged 55-70 years with COVID-19, enrolled during active disease. Sample: peripheral blood. DNA of the CDR3: TGCAGCGTTGCCGAGGGGGCGGTCGGGACCCAGTACTTC. It translates to CSVAEGAVGTQYF. Together with reference TRBV29-1 and TRBJ2-5, the CDR3 gives the full variable domain: SAVISQKPSRDICQRGTSLTIQCQVDSQVTMMFWYRQQPGQSLTLIATANQGSEATYESGFVIDKFPISRPNLTFSTLTVSNMSPEDSSIYLCSVAEGAVGTQYFGPGTRLLVL.